This passage covers 32 T cell receptor beta chains from one sample sequenced in a study of neurological immune-mediated disorders. The time point: longitudinal time-point 2. TCRdb itself ran the 5' RACE reads through MiXCR, one entry per CDR3 protein. The sample holds around 49,000 distinct CDR3 sequences, about an eighth seen once. Source material: PBMCs. The receptor set was obtained from a male donor with HTLV-1-associated myelopathy (HAM/TSP).

This clonotype came up many times. Compared with germline, one end of the junction differs, possibly owing to a read error. The V gene is TRBV20-1, the J gene TRBJ2-3; weak D call: TRBD2 (7 bases). The length of the CDR3 is 14 residues. Looked up from germline, CDR1 is DFQATT and CDR2 is SNEGSKA (reference sequence). CDR3 coding DNA: TGCAGTGTCCCAGTCGGGGGGCGGTCAGATACACAGTATTTT. As protein: CSVPVGGRSDTQYF.

This clonotype was recorded many times. The rearrangement uses TRBV7-8 and TRBJ1-6; D is unclear. Trimming took off 1 base at V and 7 bases at J, with 8 bases between the two ends. Germline CDR1 and CDR2: SGHVS and FQNEAQ. The CDR3 has 14 amino acids. The CDR3 DNA reads TGTGCCAGCAGCTTAGTAAACAGAAATTCACCCCTCCACTTT. Amino acids: CASSLVNRNSPLHF. The full variable domain, in which reference TRBV7-8 and TRBJ1-6 provide the parts outside the CDR3, is GAGVSQSPRYKVAKRGQDVALRCDPISGHVSLFWYQQALGQGPEFLTYFQNEAQLDKSGLPSDRFFAERPEGSVSTLKIQRTQQEDSAVYLCASSLVNRNSPLHFGNGTRLTVT.

This clonotype occurred many times. The chain links TRBV7-7 to TRBJ2-2; tentatively, D is TRBD1 (6 bases). Trimming took off 4 bases at V and 7 bases at J, with 10 bases between the two ends. Germline CDR1 reads SSHAT; CDR2 reads FNYEAQ (reference sequence). The CDR3 totals 13 residues. This CDR3 reads CASSSGDIGELFF. The DNA of the CDR3 is TGTGCCAGCAGCTCTGGGGACATCGGGGAGCTGTTTTTT.

J is TRBJ1-1 and V is TRBV27; D perhaps matches TRBD1 (5 bases). The CDR3 is 14 amino acids. With 0 bases removed from V and 4 bases from J, the gap between germline ends came to 9 bases. The germline V gene encodes CDR1 MNHEY and CDR2 SMNVEV (reference sequence). CDR3 in DNA: TGTGCCAGCAGTTTATCAGGGGATGGCACTGAAGCTTTCTTT. Translating gives CASSLSGDGTEAFF.

This clonotype was observed at least ten times. This chain uses TRBV4-3 with TRBJ2-7; 10 bases align to TRBD1. In germline, CDR1 is LGHNA, CDR2 YSLEER. The CDR3 runs 16 residues. The ends lost 4 bases at V and 6 bases at J; junction bases unmatched: 12. The CDR3 loop is CASSLRVRDRGSEQYF. In DNA, the CDR3 is TGCGCCAGCAGCCTCCGAGTCCGGGACAGGGGTAGCGAGCAGTACTTC.

This clonotype occurred many times. The chain is built from TRBV7-9 and TRBJ2-7; the match to TRBD2 covers 7 bases. Germline CDR1 is SEHNR and CDR2 is FQNEAQ (reference sequence). The V segment lost 3 bases and the J segment 6 bases; nucleotides outside the gene matches: 8. The CDR3 contains 14 residues. CDR3 bases: TGTGCCAGCAGCTTGGGACTACCACCTCTCGAGCAGTACTTC. It specifies CASSLGLPPLEQYF.

This clonotype showed up many times. The chain has TRBV2 and TRBJ1-1; 7 nucleotides line up with TRBD1. V lost 8 bases to trimming and J lost 6 bases; unmatched junction nucleotides: 15. CDR1 is SNHLY and CDR2 is FYNNEI in the germline V gene. The CDR3 is 15 residues long. The CDR3 here is CASSKVGTVTSEAFF. For the CDR3, the DNA is TGTGCCAGCTCAAAAGTAGGGACAGTGACCTCTGAAGCTTTCTTT.

Many counts were recorded for this clonotype. This chain joins TRBV6-6 and TRBJ2-3, with 10 positions matching TRBD2. With 5 bases clipped from V and 2 bases from J, the junction kept 4 bases outside the gene matches. This CDR3 has 15 amino acids. CDR1 and CDR2 from the germline V gene are MNHNY and SVGAGI (reference sequence). The DNA for the CDR3 is TGTGCCAGCAGTACCCTAGCGGGGGCCACAGATACGCAGTATTTT. Protein sequence: CASSTLAGATDTQYF.

This clonotype was counted ten times or more. The chain has TRBV7-2 and TRBJ2-4; D might be TRBD1 or TRBD2, each matching 5 bases. The V and J ends lost 3 bases and 0 bases respectively, with 12 bases between them. The germline V gene has CDR1 SGHTA and CDR2 FQGNSA. CDR3 length: 16 amino acids. CDR3 sequence (DNA): TGTGCCAGCAGCTTGAAACCGGGGCTAGCCAAAAACATTCAGTACTTC. Its translation: CASSLKPGLAKNIQYF.

Ten or more counts support this clonotype. The rearrangement uses TRBV28 and TRBJ2-7, with 9 bases fitting TRBD2. The length of the CDR3 is 15 residues. In germline, CDR1 is MDHEN, CDR2 SYDVKM. J was trimmed by 2 bases and V by 3 bases; bases with no gene match: 5. As DNA, the CDR3 is TGTGCCAGCAGTTTCCAGCGGGGGGTAACCTACGAGCAGTACTTC. This sequence encodes CASSFQRGVTYEQYF.

This clonotype has ten or more counts. This chain joins TRBV6-5 and TRBJ2-3; 8 nucleotides align to TRBD2. The trim removed 4 bases at V and 2 bases at J, leaving 14 bases unmatched. There are 18 residues in the CDR3. The germline V gene has CDR1 MNHEY and CDR2 SVGAGI. The CDR3 loop is CASSFLAGGPTPTDTQYF. CDR3 nucleotides: TGTGCCAGCAGTTTTTTGGCGGGGGGTCCCACCCCCACAGATACGCAGTATTTT.

This clonotype was detected many times. V and J are TRBV12-3 or TRBV12-4 and TRBJ2-6; D unresolved. Trimming left V 6 bases short and J 1 base short, with 4 bases between. The CDR3 has 13 amino acids. The CDR3 DNA follows: TGTGCCAGCAGGGCGTCTGGGGCCAACGTCCTGACTTTC. Its protein is CASRASGANVLTF.

This clonotype has at least ten counts. V gene TRBV10-2 combines with J gene TRBJ2-3; the D gene is possibly TRBD2 (5 bases). The CDR3 contains 14 residues. In germline, CDR1 is WSHSY, CDR2 SAAADI. Deletions cut 4 bases from V and 1 base from J, with 9 bases between. CDR3 DNA: TGCGCCAGCAGTGTGGTTAGCGGCACAGATACGCAGTATTTT. Amino acid sequence: CASSVVSGTDTQYF.

This chain links TRBV18 with TRBJ1-2; D perhaps matches TRBD1 (5 bases). V lost 1 base to trimming and J lost 4 bases, with 13 bases between them. This CDR3 region has 15 residues. Germline V gene data show CDR1 as KGHSH and CDR2 as LQKENI. The CDR3 bases are TGTGCCAGCTCACCACGGGCGGGACGGACCTATGGCTACACCTTC. It codes for CASSPRAGRTYGYTF.

This clonotype was seen repeatedly, ten times or more. The rearrangement uses TRBV20-1 and TRBJ2-1; possible D gene TRBD1, 5 bases. In germline, CDR1 is DFQATT, CDR2 SNEGSKA (reference sequence). The CDR3 contains 13 residues. The V and J ends lost 3 bases and 9 bases respectively, with 15 bases between them. Here the CDR3 DNA reads TGCAGTGCTAGTCTTCTACAGGCGTCTGAGCAGTTCTTC. Translating gives CSASLLQASEQFF.

This clonotype was observed many times. This chain joins TRBV5-6 and TRBJ1-4, with 7 bases matching TRBD1. The germline V gene encodes CDR1 SGHDT and CDR2 YYEEEE. The CDR3 totals 14 residues. Trimming cost V 4 bases and J 5 bases; bases outside gene matches: 5. The CDR3 loop reads CASSISGQNEKLFF. Here the CDR3 DNA reads TGTGCCAGCAGCATCTCGGGACAGAATGAAAAACTGTTTTTT.

This clonotype was observed many times. V is TRBV12-3 or TRBV12-4 and J is TRBJ1-1; 10 bases agree with TRBD1. The V segment lost 6 bases and the J segment 6 bases; nucleotides outside the gene matches: 16. The CDR3 length is 17 residues. The CDR3 reads CASSYNIGGQGRAEAFF. The CDR3 coding sequence is TGTGCCAGCAGCTATAATATCGGGGGACAGGGGCGCGCTGAAGCTTTCTTT.

This clonotype was observed at least ten times. This rearrangement joins TRBV12-3 or TRBV12-4 to TRBJ2-6, with no clear D. This CDR3 has 13 residues. The V end lost 6 bases, the J end lost 0 bases, and 3 bases lay between the germline ends. The CDR3 spells CASRSSGANVLTF. CDR3 coding DNA: TGTGCCAGCAGGTCCTCTGGGGCCAACGTCCTGACTTTC.

This clonotype was observed at least ten times. The J gene is TRBJ1-3, the V gene TRBV5-1; perhaps TRBD1 as D (6 bases). The ends were cut back, 3 bases at V and 3 bases at J, with 10 bases in the middle. The CDR3 has 14 residues. Germline V gene lookup returns CDR1 SGHRS and CDR2 YFSETQ. The CDR3 loop reads CASSSGDFGNTIYF. The CDR3 bases are TGCGCCAGCAGCTCAGGGGATTTTGGAAACACCATATATTTT.

In this sample, this clonotype turned up many times. V usage is TRBV27 and J usage is TRBJ2-2; 9 bases are shared with TRBD1. This CDR3 region has 15 residues. V dropped 5 bases and J dropped 3; count of bases not matched to a gene: 4. Germline assignment: CDR1 MNHEY and CDR2 SMNVEV (reference sequence). The CDR3 spells CASSKTGGHTGELFF. The CDR3 coding sequence is TGTGCCAGCAGTAAAACAGGGGGCCACACCGGGGAGCTGTTTTTT.

This clonotype was observed many times. This chain links TRBV28 with TRBJ1-5; a possible D gene is TRBD1 (5 bases). Between the trimmed V and J ends, which lost 6 bases and 6 bases, there was a span of 12 bases. The germline CDR1 and CDR2 sequences are MDHEN and SYDVKM. The length of the CDR3 is 13 residues. The DNA for the CDR3 is TGTGCCAGCAGGGAGGGGTTGTTTCAGCCCCAGCATTTT. Translating gives CASREGLFQPQHF.

This clonotype was detected many times. V and J are TRBV5-1 and TRBJ2-5, with 10 bases identical to TRBD2. The V and J ends lost 7 bases and 4 bases, in that order; junction bases with no gene match: 4. Germline V lookup: CDR1 SGHRS, CDR2 YFSETQ. CDR3 size: 13 residues. CDR3 amino acids: CASERGGGETQYF. CDR3 in DNA: TGCGCCAGCGAGCGGGGGGGAGGAGAGACCCAGTACTTC.

At least ten counts were recorded for this clonotype. The J gene is TRBJ2-1, the V gene TRBV5-1; TRBD1 aligns across 9 bases. The V gene end was trimmed by 3 bases and the J gene end by 3 bases; junction bases not matched to a gene: 4. The CDR3 is made up of 15 amino acids. Germline CDR1 is SGHRS and CDR2 is YFSETQ. The CDR3 spells CASSSGTGIYNEQFF. The CDR3 coding sequence is TGCGCCAGCAGCTCCGGGACAGGGATCTACAATGAGCAGTTCTTC.

The sample holds many counts of this clonotype. The V gene is TRBV20-1, the J gene TRBJ1-5; TRBD1 might be the D (6 bases). The CDR3 extends over 16 amino acids. Germline CDR1 DFQATT, CDR2 SNEGSKA (reference sequence). V gave up 7 bases and J gave up 0 bases, with 19 bases separating them. The CDR3 protein is CSVTYTGQTSNQPQHF. As DNA, the CDR3 is TGCAGTGTTACCTACACTGGACAGACTAGCAATCAGCCCCAGCATTTT.

This clonotype was found many times. The chain links TRBV18 to TRBJ2-2, with D possibly TRBD2 on 5 matching bases. The germline CDR1 and CDR2 sequences are KGHSH and LQKENI. V lost 11 bases, J lost 3 bases, and 13 bases lay in between. The CDR3 is 13 residues long. The CDR3 region has the DNA TGTGCCGATGGAGCGGAAGACACCGGGGAGCTGTTTTTT. Protein: CADGAEDTGELFF.

This clonotype was recorded at least ten times. The chain employs TRBV7-9 and TRBJ2-7; the D gene could be TRBD1 or TRBD2 (6 bases each). Germline V lookup: CDR1 SEHNR, CDR2 FQNEAQ (reference sequence). This CDR3 region has 12 residues. The V and J ends lost 8 bases and 2 bases respectively, with 10 bases between them. This chain's CDR3 is CASGGRTYEQYF. CDR3 in DNA: TGTGCCAGCGGGGGGCGCACCTACGAGCAGTACTTC.

This clonotype was picked up many times. V gene TRBV7-7 combines with J gene TRBJ2-3, with D hard to call. Trimming shortened V by 1 base and J by 2 bases, and 10 bases separated the two germline ends. From germline, CDR1 is SSHAT and CDR2 FNYEAQ (reference sequence). The CDR3 consists of 15 residues. The CDR3 sequence: CASSLERRPTDTQYF. DNA of the CDR3: TGTGCCAGCAGCTTAGAGAGGAGACCCACAGATACGCAGTATTTT.

Concerning this clonotype: This may be a read error, as it is one base from a much larger clone. The V gene is TRBV10-2, the J gene TRBJ2-1; D may be TRBD2 (6 bases). CDR3 size: 14 residues. Germline V lookup: CDR1 WSHSY, CDR2 SAAADI. The CDR3 sequence: CAISEAGPDNEQFF. The CDR3 DNA reads TGCGCCATCAGTGAAGCGGGCCCGGATAATGAGCAGTTCTTC.

This clonotype came up many times. V is TRBV4-3 and J is TRBJ2-7; D might be TRBD1 (5 bases). This CDR3 is built from 16 residues. From germline, CDR1 is LGHNA and CDR2 YSLEER. The germline V and J ends were trimmed by 0 bases and 2 bases, with 14 bases remaining between them. This CDR3 is CASSQETKTVAYEQYF. CDR3 nucleotide sequence: TGCGCCAGCAGCCAAGAAACGAAGACAGTCGCCTACGAGCAGTACTTC.

This clonotype has only one observation. The CDR3 sequence: CASSLLSSYEQYF. For the CDR3, the DNA is TGCGCCAGCAGCTTGTTATCATCCTACGAGCAGTACTTC. The chain has TRBV5-1 and TRBJ2-7; D not resolved. CDR1 and CDR2 from the germline V gene are SGHRS and YFSETQ. Between the trimmed V and J ends, which lost 1 base and 1 base, there was a span of 6 bases. This CDR3 has 13 amino acids.

Ten or more counts support this clonotype. The chain uses TRBV7-2 and TRBJ2-7; a possible D gene is TRBD1 (6 bases). Trimming pared 5 bases from V and 0 bases from J, leaving 11 bases between. The CDR3 extends over 14 amino acids. The germline V gene has CDR1 SGHTA and CDR2 FQGNSA. This CDR3 reads CASSPQGISYEQYF. CDR3 DNA: TGTGCCAGCAGCCCTCAGGGGATCTCCTACGAGCAGTACTTC.

This clonotype came up many times. The chain uses TRBV28 and TRBJ2-3, with 8 nucleotides matching TRBD2. The V segment lost 3 bases and the J segment 4 bases; nucleotides outside the gene matches: 6. CDR3 length: 15 amino acids. The V gene's germline CDR1 is MDHEN and CDR2 SYDVKM. The CDR3 bases are TGTGCCAGCAGTTTCCGGGGGGGCCTGTCAGATACGCAGTATTTT. As protein: CASSFRGGLSDTQYF.